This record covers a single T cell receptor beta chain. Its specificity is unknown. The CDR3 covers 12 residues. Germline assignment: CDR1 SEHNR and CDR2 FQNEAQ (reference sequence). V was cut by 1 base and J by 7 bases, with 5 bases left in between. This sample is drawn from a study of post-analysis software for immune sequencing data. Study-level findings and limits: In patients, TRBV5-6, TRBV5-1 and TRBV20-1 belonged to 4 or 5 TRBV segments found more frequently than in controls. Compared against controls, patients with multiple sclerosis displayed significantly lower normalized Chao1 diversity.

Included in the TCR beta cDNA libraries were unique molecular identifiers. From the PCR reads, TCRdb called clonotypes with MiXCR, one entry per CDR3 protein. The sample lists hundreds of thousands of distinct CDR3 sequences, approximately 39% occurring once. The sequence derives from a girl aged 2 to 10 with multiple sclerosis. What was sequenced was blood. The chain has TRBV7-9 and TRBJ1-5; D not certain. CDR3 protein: CASSLDDQPQHF. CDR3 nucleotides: TGTGCCAGCAGCTTAGATGACCAGCCCCAGCATTTT.